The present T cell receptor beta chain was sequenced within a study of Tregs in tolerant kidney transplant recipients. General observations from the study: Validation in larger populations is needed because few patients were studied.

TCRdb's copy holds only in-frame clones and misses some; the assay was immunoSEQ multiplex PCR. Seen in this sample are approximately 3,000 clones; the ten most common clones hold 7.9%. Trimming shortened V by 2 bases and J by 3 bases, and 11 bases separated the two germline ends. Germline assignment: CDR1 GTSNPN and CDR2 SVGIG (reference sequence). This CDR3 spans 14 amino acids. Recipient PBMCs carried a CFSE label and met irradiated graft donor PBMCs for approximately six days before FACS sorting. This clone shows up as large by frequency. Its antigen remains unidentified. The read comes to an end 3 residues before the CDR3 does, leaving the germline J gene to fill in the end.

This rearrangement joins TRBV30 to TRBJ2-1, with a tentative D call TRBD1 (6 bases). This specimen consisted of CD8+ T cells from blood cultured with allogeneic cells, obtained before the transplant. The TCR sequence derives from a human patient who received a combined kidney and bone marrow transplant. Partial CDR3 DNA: TGTGCCTGGAGTAGGGGGAATTACTACAATGAG. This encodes CAWSRGNYYNE. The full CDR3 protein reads CAWSRGNYYNEQFF.